The present TCR beta chain was sequenced within a study of blood T cell repertoires in COVID-19. Whole-study context: The origin of the acute and convalescent COVID-19 samples was the United States, Italy and Spain. From T cells, B-cell-depleted T cells, or PBMCs came the material, which was cDNA or gDNA.

Original analysis: Quantification of nucleated cells was approximated via reference gene primer amplification. Clones were read by immunoSEQ multiplex PCR, and TCRdb kept only the in-frame ones, dropping some. V and J calls and clone size follow that table, whereas D and trimming were derived from the DNA. Of over 40,000 clones listed, around four fifths are singletons. CDR1 and CDR2 from the germline V gene are LGHNA and YSLEER. This CDR3 spans 14 amino acids. Unmatched junction bases numbered 5, after V lost 0 bases and J lost 7 bases. The receptor was isolated from a human donor in a cohort sampled during active COVID-19. Sequencing used peripheral blood. The rearrangement links TRBV4-3 to TRBJ1-2; 7 bases align to TRBD1. The DNA for the CDR3 is TGCGCCAGCAGCCAAGACCTACGACAGGGTGGCTACACCTTC. Translation: CASSQDLRQGGYTF.